These 23 T cell receptor beta chains were all obtained from the same sample, sequenced in a study of T-cell memory formation after mild COVID-19. TCRdb reanalysed the 5' RACE reads using MiXCR and keeps one entry per CDR3 protein. The sample includes fewer than 50,000 distinct CDR3 sequences, more than 7% of them seen just once. Sequences were obtained from PBMCs or a T cell subset sorted from them (not recorded which). The receptors here all came from a man aged 18 to 30 who had mild COVID-19 (a few samples of this study predate the infection). Cell type and time point are not known.

This clonotype was picked up a small number of times. The chain recombines TRBV7-3 with TRBJ2-1; TRBD2 is a possible D gene (5 bases). This CDR3 comprises 15 residues. Per germline, CDR1 SGHTA and CDR2 FQGTGA. V was pared by 4 bases and J by 0 bases, with 10 bases between. In DNA, the CDR3 is TGTGCCAGCAGCTCGGACTCAAGCTCCTACAATGAGCAGTTCTTC. Amino acids: CASSSDSSSYNEQFF.

This clonotype was observed at least ten times. The chain couples TRBV5-5 to TRBJ2-6, with D uncertain. The CDR3 runs 17 residues. Per the germline V gene, CDR1 is SGHKS and CDR2 is YYEKEE (reference sequence). Deletions cut 0 bases from V and 4 bases from J, with 14 bases between. This CDR3 is CASSLVGSLHGANVLTF. The CDR3 coding sequence is TGTGCCAGCAGCTTGGTCGGTTCCCTACACGGGGCCAACGTCCTGACTTTC.

This clonotype was recorded a few times. The chain has TRBV5-1 and TRBJ2-5; D possibly corresponds to TRBD2 (6 bases). Per the germline V gene, CDR1 is SGHRS and CDR2 is YFSETQ. This CDR3 is 13 amino acids long. V lost 4 bases and J 5 bases, leaving 12 bases between the germline ends. Here the CDR3 DNA reads TGCGCCAGCAGCGGGGGAAGCGGGGAGACCCAGTACTTC. It yields the protein CASSGGSGETQYF.

This clonotype was recorded many times. The chain has TRBV5-6 and TRBJ1-2; TRBD1 matches at 11 bases. Germline V gene lookup returns CDR1 SGHDT and CDR2 YYEEEE. The CDR3 contains 15 residues. Trimming removed 3 bases from V and 4 bases from J; junction bases left unmatched: 5. The CDR3 bases are TGTGCCAGCAGCTCGGGACAGGGGGTACCCTATGGCTACACCTTC. As protein: CASSSGQGVPYGYTF.

The CDR3 DNA is TGTGCCAGCAGTTACGGGACAGTCGCTGAAGCTTTCTTT. Amino acid sequence: CASSYGTVAEAFF. V usage is TRBV6-6 and J usage is TRBJ1-1, with 7 nucleotides matching TRBD1. The germline V gene encodes CDR1 MNHNY and CDR2 SVGAGI (reference sequence). Losses at the gene ends were 2 bases for V and 6 bases for J; bases not matched to a gene: 3. This CDR3 comprises 13 residues.

This clonotype showed up many times. The V and J genes are TRBV7-9 and TRBJ2-1; D unclear. The CDR3 has 13 amino acids. In germline, CDR1 is SEHNR, CDR2 FQNEAQ (reference sequence). V lost 5 bases, J lost 7 bases, and 12 bases lay in between. DNA for the CDR3: TGTGCCAGCAGCGGGCTTGGCGAGAATGAGCAGTTCTTC. It yields the protein CASSGLGENEQFF.

This sequence joins TRBV20-1 and TRBJ2-7; possibly TRBD1 for D (5 bases). Germline V gives CDR1 DFQATT, CDR2 SNEGSKA (reference sequence). Trimming stripped 0 bases from V and 7 bases from J, with 16 bases between. The CDR3 extends over 14 amino acids. The DNA for the CDR3 is TGCAGTGCTAGAGAAACGACCCCACAGGAGGAGCAGTACTTC. Translated: CSARETTPQEEQYF.

This clonotype was observed a handful of times. The chain carries TRBV27 and TRBJ1-4; D remains unclear. The V gene lost 7 bases and the J gene lost 6 bases, with 15 bases spanning the gap. This CDR3 region has 14 residues. Germline-derived CDR1 and CDR2 are MNHEY and SMNVEV (reference sequence). CDR3 residues: CASTRLEADEKLFF. CDR3 coding DNA: TGTGCCAGCACCCGGCTCGAGGCTGATGAAAAACTGTTTTTT.

In the case of this clonotype: A much larger clone is a single base away; this may be a read error. CDR3: CASSLGGSGELFF. The DNA of the CDR3 is TGTGCCAGCAGCTTAGGAGGGTCCGGGGAGCTGTTTTTT. The V call is TRBV7-6, the J call TRBJ2-2, with D possibly matching TRBD2 (5 bases). V was shortened by 1 base and J by 6 bases, with 6 bases between the two germline ends. Germline V gene sequence: CDR1 SGHVS, CDR2 FNYEAQ. The CDR3 spans 13 residues.

This clonotype turned up a few times. J is TRBJ2-7 and V is TRBV2, with D uncertain. V was pared by 5 bases and J by 6 bases, with 14 bases between. This CDR3 contains 13 residues. Per the germline V gene, CDR1 is SNHLY and CDR2 is FYNNEI. CDR3 sequence reads: CASSSGPRAEQYV. The DNA for the CDR3 is TGTGCCAGCAGTTCCGGGCCCCGGGCCGAGCAGTACGTC.

The gene calls are TRBV19 and TRBJ2-1; 10 bases map to TRBD2. The V segment lost 3 bases and the J segment 0 bases; nucleotides outside the gene matches: 2. CDR1 and CDR2 (germline): LNHDA, SQIVND (reference sequence). CDR3 length equals 16 residues. The chain's CDR3 is CASSIVAGGSYNEQFF. The CDR3, as DNA: TGTGCCAGTAGTATCGTAGCGGGGGGCTCCTACAATGAGCAGTTCTTC.

This clonotype was seen more than once but under ten times. The J gene is TRBJ2-5, the V gene TRBV27, with D possibly TRBD2 on 6 matching bases. CDR3 length: 15 residues. Germline-derived CDR1 and CDR2 are MNHEY and SMNVEV (reference sequence). Trimming removed 8 bases at V and 2 bases at J, with 18 bases between. The CDR3 nucleotides read TGTGCCAGCGCCTCACTAGGAGCGGGTCAAGAGACCCAGTACTTC. This codes for CASASLGAGQETQYF.

This clonotype was seen ten or more times. The chain recombines TRBV20-1 with TRBJ2-1; 7 nucleotides agree with TRBD2. The CDR3 length is 15 residues. Germline V lookup: CDR1 DFQATT, CDR2 SNEGSKA (reference sequence). After removal of 5 bases from V and 4 bases from J, the junction contained 11 bases not matched to a gene. The CDR3 DNA reads TGCAGTGCTGGGAAAGGTAGCGGGCAATACAATGAGCAGTTCTTC. Translation gives CSAGKGSGQYNEQFF.

This chain joins TRBV3-1 and TRBJ1-5; D gene unclear. CDR1 and CDR2 from the germline V gene are LGHDT and YNNKEL (reference sequence). This CDR3 has 15 residues. Trimming left V 1 base short and J 0 bases short, with 7 bases between. The DNA of the CDR3 is TGTGCCAGCAGCCAAGGCCCCGTTAGCAATCAGCCCCAGCATTTT. Amino acid sequence: CASSQGPVSNQPQHF.

This rearrangement joins TRBV30 to TRBJ1-5; a possible D gene is TRBD1 (6 bases). CDR1 is GTSNPN, CDR2 SVGIG, per germline (reference sequence). Trimming pared 1 base from V and 5 bases from J, leaving 12 bases between. The CDR3 spans 14 residues. The CDR3 loop reads CAWSGDNGYQPQHF. CDR3 coding DNA: TGTGCCTGGAGTGGGGACAACGGCTATCAGCCCCAGCATTTT.

This clonotype was seen a few times. The chain recombines TRBV20-1 with TRBJ1-2, with TRBD1 matching 11 bases. V trimming: 0 bases; J trimming: 8 bases; junction bases outside the gene matches: 5. The CDR3 runs 14 residues. Germline CDR1 reads DFQATT; CDR2 reads SNEGSKA (reference sequence). CDR3 DNA: TGCAGTGCTAGAGATCAGGGACAGGGGGAAGGCTACACCTTC. It specifies CSARDQGQGEGYTF.

This clonotype showed up many times. V and J are TRBV7-9 and TRBJ2-3, with D maybe TRBD1 (6 bases). Germline-derived CDR1 and CDR2 are SEHNR and FQNEAQ (reference sequence). Trimming pared 5 bases from V and 4 bases from J, leaving 13 bases between. The CDR3 is made up of 14 amino acids. CDR3 amino acids: CASSPTGQADTQYF. In DNA, the CDR3 is TGTGCCAGCAGCCCTACAGGGCAGGCAGATACGCAGTATTTT. Together with reference TRBV7-9 and TRBJ2-3, the CDR3 gives the full variable domain: DTGVSQNPRHKITKRGQNVTFRCDPISEHNRLYWYRQTLGQGPEFLTYFQNEAQLEKSRLLSDRFSAERPKGSFSTLEIQRTEQGDSAMYLCASSPTGQADTQYFGPGTRLTVL.

Many counts were recorded for this clonotype. V is TRBV7-2 and J is TRBJ2-3, with D unresolved. CDR3 length equals 13 residues. Germline V gene data show CDR1 as SGHTA and CDR2 as FQGNSA. V was clipped by 4 bases and J by 3 bases, with 8 bases between them. DNA for the CDR3: TGTGCCAGCAGCTCAGAGAGAACAGATACGCAGTATTTT. Its translation: CASSSERTDTQYF.

This clonotype appeared a few times. The rearrangement links TRBV5-1 to TRBJ2-5; 10 nucleotides match TRBD2. The CDR3 totals 17 residues. The germline gives CDR1 SGHRS, CDR2 YFSETQ. V gave up 4 bases and J gave up 5 bases; unmatched junction bases: 14. The CDR3 loop reads CASSPSLLAGIYETQYF. Here the CDR3 DNA reads TGCGCCAGCAGCCCTTCTTTACTAGCGGGGATCTATGAGACCCAGTACTTC.

The chain uses TRBV28 and TRBJ2-1; the D call may be TRBD1 or TRBD2 (6 bases each). The ends were cut back, 11 bases at V and 0 bases at J, with 17 bases in the middle. There are 15 residues in the CDR3. The germline V gene encodes CDR1 MDHEN and CDR2 SYDVKM. The CDR3 DNA sequence: TGTGCCCTGCTGGCGTCGGGGGCCTCCTACAATGAGCAGTTCTTC. It encodes CALLASGASYNEQFF.

This clonotype was counted only a few times. J is TRBJ2-7 and V is TRBV5-5; the D call may be TRBD1 or TRBD2 (6 bases each). The V end lost 0 bases, the J end lost 3 bases, and 10 bases lay between the germline ends. The germline V gene encodes CDR1 SGHKS and CDR2 YYEKEE (reference sequence). The CDR3 contains 14 residues. CDR3 in DNA: TGTGCCAGCAGCTTGGCCGAGGGGGGCTACGAGCAGTACGTC. Translation: CASSLAEGGYEQYV.

The J gene is TRBJ2-7, the V gene TRBV20-1; D tentatively fits TRBD1 or TRBD2 (5 bases each). V gave up 5 bases and J gave up 1 base, with 21 bases separating them. CDR3 length: 16 amino acids. The germline V gene has CDR1 DFQATT and CDR2 SNEGSKA (reference sequence). CDR3 region: CSALKFFRDASYEQYF. CDR3 DNA sequence: TGCAGTGCTCTTAAATTCTTCCGGGACGCGTCCTACGAGCAGTACTTC.

In this sample, this clonotype turned up a few times. The chain links TRBV5-1 to TRBJ2-1, with D unresolved. Looked up from germline, CDR1 is SGHRS and CDR2 is YFSETQ. V was clipped by 4 bases and J by 3 bases, with 14 bases between them. The CDR3 is made up of 15 amino acids. In nucleotides, the CDR3 is TGCGCCAGCAGCCCAGCCAGCGACTTCTACAATGAGCAGTTCTTC. Protein sequence: CASSPASDFYNEQFF.